This T cell receptor (beta chain) was profiled in a study of response to subunit inactivated influenza vaccine. TCRdb ran MiXCR on the RT-PCR reads and lists one entry per CDR3 protein. The repertoire holds roughly 620,000 distinct CDR3 sequences, with 10% to 12% as singletons. Germline values: CDR1 MNHNS, CDR2 SASEGT. V shed 5 bases and J shed 0 bases, with 18 bases lying between them. CDR3 length equals 17 residues. This sample was also put to use in a study of T cells expressing NK-cell markers. That paper notes: Beta-chain TCR cDNA was generated via 5'RACE template switching with UMIs. About six donors showed dominant NKG2C+ clonotypes comprising about 1.0-7.0% of their CD8+ T cells.

Sequencing was performed on PBMCs from blood, taken on the day of vaccination. This TCR was recovered from a man over 45 who received an inactivated influenza vaccine. This chain uses TRBV6-1 with TRBJ2-3, with D hard to call. As DNA, the CDR3 is TGTGCCAGCAGTCCCCTCTCACGGGCGGAGAGCACAGATACGCAGTATTTT. Its protein product is CASSPLSRAESTDTQYF.